A selection of T cell receptor beta chains follows, all from one sample in a study of T cells in Graves' hyperthyroidism and ophthalmopathy. TCRdb passed the multiplex PCR reads through MiXCR, listing each CDR3 protein once. This sample has hundreds of thousands of distinct CDR3 sequences, with approximately 16% found just once. Sequencing used blood. The receptors stem from a woman aged 18-29 years with Graves' ophthalmopathy. The CDR3 runs from the conserved cysteine through the conserved F or W. D genes are given only for firm matches. Not every row has a clone size; where given, it reads once, few, many or a size class.

>TRBJ2-7|NA|TRBV10-3|many
CAIRATGPSSYEQYF
TGTGCCATCAGGGCCACAGGCCCTAGCTCCTACGAGCAGTACTTC
>TRBJ2-3|NA|TRBV5-5|many
CASSSTPLRLREISTDTQYF
TGTGCCAGCAGCTCCACCCCACTACGACTGCGAGAGATCAGCACCGATACGCAGTATTTT
>TRBJ2-3|NA|TRBV20-1|many
CSASVVPSVSTHVADTQYF
TGCAGTGCTAGTGTAGTCCCAAGCGTGTCAACCCACGTCGCCGATACGCAGTATTTT
>TRBJ2-7|TRBD1|TRBV28|NA
CASSSLGTGVHEQYF
TGTGCCAGCAGTTCTCTCGGGACAGGGGTCCACGAGCAGTACTTC
>TRBJ1-2|NA|TRBV6-6|NA
CASSYRPRGRNYGYTF
TGTGCCAGCAGTTACCGCCCCCGGGGACGGAACTATGGCTACACCTTC
>TRBJ2-5|NA|TRBV7-9|many
CASSRNPNGETQYF
TGTGCCAGCAGCCGAAACCCCAATGGGGAGACCCAGTACTTC
>TRBJ1-4|TRBD1|TRBV12-3/TRBV12-4|many
CASSRRQGRREKLFF
TGTGCCAGCAGCCGAAGACAGGGGAGGCGAGAAAAACTGTTTTTT
>TRBJ2-7|NA|TRBV30|many
CAWSVRGVSGEQYF
TGTGCCTGGAGTGTACGCGGGGTTTCGGGAGAGCAGTACTTC
>TRBJ2-1|NA|TRBV18|many
CASSPGNFNEQFF
TGTGCCAGCTCACCAGGGAACTTCAATGAGCAGTTCTTC
>TRBJ1-2|NA|TRBV30|many
CAWNNQGYGYTF
TGTGCCTGGAATAATCAGGGCTATGGCTACACCTTC
>TRBJ2-7|TRBD2|TRBV7-2|many
CASSLLGGSGRRSYEQYF
TGTGCCAGCAGCCTCCTCGGGGGGAGCGGGAGGAGGTCCTACGAGCAGTACTTC
>TRBJ2-2|NA|TRBV3-1|few
CASSQVPGLLNTGELFF
TGTGCCAGCAGCCAAGTCCCGGGACTGTTAAACACCGGGGAGCTGTTTTTT
>TRBJ1-1|TRBD1|TRBV20-1|many
CSASPTGLTEAFF
TGCAGTGCTAGCCCGACAGGGCTCACTGAAGCTTTCTTT
>TRBJ1-1|TRBD1|TRBV7-6|many
CASSLGGTGSTEAFF
TGTGCCAGCAGCCTAGGGGGGACAGGGTCAACTGAAGCTTTCTTT
>TRBJ1-5|NA|TRBV12-5|many
CASGLEGGQPQHF
TGTGCTAGTGGTTTAGAGGGGGGGCAGCCCCAGCATTTT
>TRBJ2-5|NA|TRBV2|many
CASSREAIGGETQYF
TGTGCCAGCAGCCGCGAGGCCATCGGGGGAGAGACCCAGTACTTC
>TRBJ2-1|NA|TRBV7-3|many
CASSLRTGRNYNEQFF
TGTGCCAGCAGCTTAAGGACGGGGAGGAACTACAATGAGCAGTTCTTC
>TRBJ2-1|NA|TRBV6-2/TRBV6-3|many
CASSPGGNNEQFF
TGTGCCAGCAGCCCCGGCGGAAACAATGAGCAGTTCTTC
>TRBJ2-5|NA|TRBV4-1|many
CASSQRGDRRKETQYF
TGCGCCAGCAGCCAAAGGGGCGACAGGAGAAAAGAGACCCAGTACTTC
>TRBJ1-6|NA|TRBV11-2|many
CASSTTQTRNSPLHF
TGTGCCAGCAGCACAACACAAACCCGAAATTCACCCCTCCACTTT
>TRBJ1-5|NA|TRBV27|many
CASSPPPWQVGQPQHF
TGTGCCAGCAGTCCACCACCGTGGCAGGTCGGTCAGCCCCAGCATTTT
>TRBJ2-7|NA|TRBV27|many
CASRRGHSSYEQYF
TGTGCCAGCAGACGCGGACATAGCTCCTACGAGCAGTACTTC
>TRBJ2-5|NA|TRBV11-3|many
CASSLGIDSETQYF
TGTGCCAGCAGCTTAGGAATAGATTCCGAGACCCAGTACTTC
>TRBJ2-1|TRBD1|TRBV29-1|NA
CSVGPGQGPNEQFF
TGCAGCGTGGGGCCGGGACAGGGACCTAATGAGCAGTTCTTC
>TRBJ1-5|TRBD1|TRBV28|NA
CASSQPGQGANQPQHF
TGTGCCAGCAGTCAACCGGGACAGGGGGCAAATCAGCCCCAGCATTTT
>TRBJ2-5|NA|TRBV20-1|many
CSASPATGQQETQYF
TGCAGTGCTAGTCCCGCCACTGGGCAACAAGAGACCCAGTACTTC